What follows are 10 T cell receptor beta chains derived from one specimen sequenced in a study of blood T cell repertoires in COVID-19. Method: immunoSEQ multiplex PCR; TCRdb's copy keeps in-frame clones and lacks some. The sample yields about 70,000 clones, approximately 84% seen once. The specimen was peripheral blood. These receptor sequences come from a man between 40 and 49 years old with COVID-19, enrolled during active disease.

The rearrangement links TRBV10-3 to TRBJ1-1; 7 nucleotides line up with TRBD1. CDR1 and CDR2 (germline): ENHRY, SYGVKD. The CDR3 extends over 12 amino acids. Losses at the gene ends were 8 bases for V and 1 base for J; bases not matched to a gene: 1. The CDR3 DNA follows: TGTGCCATCCAGGGGGAGAACACTGAAGCTTTCTTT. It specifies CAIQGENTEAFF.

This rearrangement joins TRBV4-1 to TRBJ2-1, with D unresolved. V was pared by 4 bases and J by 3 bases, with 19 bases between. Germline CDR1 is MGHRA and CDR2 is YSYEKL. This CDR3 comprises 17 residues. The CDR3 DNA reads as TGCGCCAGCAGCCCACTACCTTCGATCGGGTACTACAATGAGCAGTTCTTC. This encodes CASSPLPSIGYYNEQFF.

The J gene is TRBJ2-7, the V gene TRBV9; 9 bases line up with TRBD1. J was trimmed by 0 bases and V by 4 bases; bases with no gene match: 14. The CDR3 runs 18 residues. CDR1 is SGDLS and CDR2 is YYNGEE in the germline V gene. CDR3 sequence reads: CASSTRSGTGKNSYEQYF. The CDR3 nucleotides read TGTGCCAGCAGCACTCGATCCGGGACAGGGAAAAACTCCTACGAGCAGTACTTC. The variable domain in full, completed from reference TRBV9 and TRBJ2-7, reads DSGVTQTPKHLITATGQRVTLRCSPRSGDLSVYWYQQSLDQGLQFLIQYYNGEERAKGNILERFSAQQFPDLHSELNLSSLELGDSALYFCASSTRSGTGKNSYEQYFGPGTRLTVT.

The rearrangement joins TRBV2 to TRBJ2-2, with TRBD2 matching 7 bases. The CDR3 contains 14 residues. From germline, CDR1 is SNHLY and CDR2 FYNNEI. J lost 4 bases, V lost 6 bases, and 5 bases had no gene match. The CDR3: CASRDTSATGELFF. The CDR3 DNA follows: TGTGCCAGCAGGGACACTAGCGCCACCGGGGAGCTGTTTTTT. Looking up the rest from reference TRBV2 and TRBJ2-2 gives the full variable domain: EPEVTQTPSHQVTQMGQEVILRCVPISNHLYFYWYRQILGQKVEFLVSFYNNEISEKSEIFDDQFSVERPDGSNFTLKIRSTKLEDSAMYFCASRDTSATGELFFGEGSRLTVL.

The genes are TRBV7-2 and TRBJ1-2, with 7 positions matching TRBD1. From germline, CDR1 is SGHTA and CDR2 FQGNSA. The ends lost 0 bases at V and 2 bases at J; junction bases unmatched: 3. This CDR3 comprises 15 residues. DNA for the CDR3: TGTGCCAGCAGCTTAGCCCCGGGACAGAACTATGGCTACACCTTC. Its translation is CASSLAPGQNYGYTF.

The J gene is TRBJ2-1, the V gene TRBV10-3; a weak D match, TRBD1 (5 bases). CDR3 length: 15 amino acids. V was pared by 4 bases and J by 2 bases, with 12 bases between. Germline assignment: CDR1 ENHRY and CDR2 SYGVKD. The CDR3 sequence is CAISGGEPTYNEQFF. CDR3 bases: TGTGCCATCAGTGGGGGCGAGCCTACCTACAATGAGCAGTTCTTC.

V is TRBV5-1 and J is TRBJ2-6; TRBD1 aligns across 7 bases. Germline V CDR1 and CDR2: SGHRS, YFSETQ. The CDR3 has 17 residues. Trimming took 1 base from V and 0 from J; bases not matched to a gene: 4. This CDR3 reads CASSLTQGTSGANVLTF. The CDR3 coding sequence is TGCGCCAGCAGCTTGACACAGGGGACCTCTGGGGCCAACGTCCTGACTTTC.

The CDR3 sequence: CASSPDSNTGELFF. The DNA for the CDR3 is TGCGCCAGCAGCCCGGACAGTAACACCGGGGAGCTGTTTTTT. V gene TRBV5-1 combines with J gene TRBJ2-2; maybe TRBD1 (6 bases). Germline V gene sequence: CDR1 SGHRS, CDR2 YFSETQ. Trimming stripped 4 bases from V and 2 bases from J, with 9 bases between. This CDR3 spans 14 amino acids.

The gene calls are TRBV2 and TRBJ1-2; D possibly corresponds to TRBD1 (6 bases). The CDR3 consists of 15 residues. V lost 6 bases, J lost 2 bases, and 16 bases lay in between. CDR1 is SNHLY and CDR2 is FYNNEI in the germline V gene. CDR3 bases: TGTGCCAGCAGAGAGGACAGCGCCTCAAACTATGGCTACACCTTC. The encoded protein is CASREDSASNYGYTF.

The chain joins TRBV2 to TRBJ2-3; the D is unclear. Trimming took off 6 bases at V and 2 bases at J, with 9 bases between the two ends. Germline V gives CDR1 SNHLY, CDR2 FYNNEI. The CDR3 length is 13 residues. The CDR3 sequence is CASSGSFTDTQYF. The CDR3 DNA follows: TGTGCCAGCAGCGGGTCCTTCACAGATACGCAGTATTTT.